This TCR beta chain was recovered during a study of shared clonotypes between healthy human individuals (dated by TCRdb to the early 2020s). Context from the whole study: The cohort comprised a couple of women and a few men aged 18 to 49 years. For each donor, CD4 naive and CD4 memory were each given three plates, CD8 naive was given two plates, and CD8 memory was given one plate. Different laboratories and diverse techniques were used to prepare libraries and sequence TCR repertoires, to increase sequencing depth and limit assay-specific biases. Leukapheresis yielded between about 0.8 and 8.9 billion PBMCs per donor. Blood TCR repertoires of about five healthy adults were deeply sequenced to estimate repertoire size and the extent of clonotype sharing between individuals.

For CDR1 and CDR2, the germline V gene lists SNHLY and FYNNEI. The V end loses 0 bases and the J end loses 0 bases, and a stretch of 9 bases separates them. The CDR3 holds 16 amino acids from the cysteine to the phenylalanine. The only DNA kept is the CDR3, 48 bases in frame from the first base. For the CD8 naive samples, CD45RO-negative cells were positively selected for CCR7, yielding a CD45RA+CCR7+ population from which TemRA cells were excluded. The donors were healthy, HIV-negative adults who had no recently reported acute infections or vaccinations. All donors were Caucasian adults living in Nashville, Tennessee, USA. Blood was obtained by leukapheresis, after which PBMCs were separated by Ficoll-Histopaque density gradient centrifugation and cryopreserved in liquid nitrogen vapor phase. Purity and quantity of every magnetically sorted T cell population were checked by analytical flow cytometry. Each sorted fraction had its genomic DNA isolated and then quantified by UV absorbance on a Nanodrop 2000c.

TCR CDR3 regions were amplified from genomic DNA by multiplex PCR using the deep immunoSEQ assay. For each cell subset, the extracted genomic DNA was distributed evenly across all wells of several immunoSEQ 96-well plates, and each plate served as one replicate. For sorted subsets, each replicate PCR was loaded with approximately 190 ng genomic DNA, equivalent to about 30,000 T cell genomes. Purified libraries were quantified with a Qubit 3.0 fluorometer, sized on a Bioanalyzer 2100, and re-quantified with the KAPA Library Quantification kit. A separate single-read 150-cycle Illumina NextSeq 550 flow cell was used to sequence each immunoSEQ 96-well plate. Concerning the study's data processing: Because only junctional sequences without quality scores were contained in the immunoSEQ output, filtering matching that applied to full-length reads could not be performed. To assign V/J genes and CDR3, sequences were annotated against IMGT germline references using PyIR, a Python wrapper for IgBLAST v1.9. Reads were filtered out if the reads had weak V/J assignments (E-value above 1e-6), no CDR3, stop codons, out-of-frame junctions, or ambiguous translated residues. V3J clonotypes were defined as sequences sharing an identical inferred V gene, J gene, and CDR3 amino acid sequence. To compute the percentage overlap between repertoires, the number of shared unique clonotypes was divided by the size of the smaller repertoire. Richness of each repertoire was evaluated using RTK rarefaction, the Chao1 estimator, and Recon v2.1 estimates of unobserved clonotypes. Generation probabilities for all TCRbeta clonotypes obtained by the gDNA method from a handful of donors were computed using OLGA. In TCRdb, the immuneACCESS table is reduced to in-frame sequences with V and J assigned. These tables do not hold every clone; where another copy was compared, an unresolved V gene accounts for under half, and the others remain unexplained. V and J calls and clone size are as listed in that table; D and trimming were resolved from the DNA. A total of some 2,100,000 clones appear in this sample, around 93% of them only once. Around 1.7% of the sample belongs to the ten largest clones.

Of note for this clone: The antigen this receptor binds is unknown. No much larger clone is present one base from it, and per-base qualities are unavailable.

Paper-wide results and their limitations: Compared with non-shared clonotypes, clonotypes shared by all four sorted-subset donors had higher generation probabilities. Pairwise subsampling led to the expectation that sequencing depth would affect the degree of clonotype sharing among donors. Sharing across several donors was observed for around 5% of naive CD4, under 4% of naive CD8, around 2.5% of memory CD4, and around 0.44% of memory CD8 clonotypes. Sampling was limited to blood, and TCR repertoires in tissue likely differ from TCR repertoires in blood. Naive subsets generally had larger estimated clonotype richness than memory subsets. Because the study included a small number of donors, the genetic and exposure-history diversity represented was limited. Rarefaction of sorted-subset datasets indicated incomplete sequencing despite the large sequencing depth.

This receptor chain uses TRBV2 and TRBJ2-1; TRBD2 is possibly the D segment (5 matching bases). Sequencing was done on a sample of naive CD8+ T cells from PBMCs. The cell subset or site label corresponds to: CD45RA+CCR7+. This receptor was obtained from a man younger than 35 in good health. Some clones in this sample may be carry-over from other donors' samples. The sequence in DNA is TGTGCCAGCAGTGAAGCTGGAGGAAGCTCCTACAATGAGCAGTTCTTC. It codes for CASSEAGGSSYNEQFF.